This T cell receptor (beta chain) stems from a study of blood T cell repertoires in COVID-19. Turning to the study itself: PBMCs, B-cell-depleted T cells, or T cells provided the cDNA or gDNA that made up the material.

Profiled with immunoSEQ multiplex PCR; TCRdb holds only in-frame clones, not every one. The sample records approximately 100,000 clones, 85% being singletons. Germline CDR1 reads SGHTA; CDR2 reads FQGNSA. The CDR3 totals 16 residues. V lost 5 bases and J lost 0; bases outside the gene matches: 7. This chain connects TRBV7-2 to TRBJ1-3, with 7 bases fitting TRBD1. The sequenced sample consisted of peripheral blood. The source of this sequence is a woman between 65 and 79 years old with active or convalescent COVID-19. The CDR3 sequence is CASSPDRTISGNTIYF. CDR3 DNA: TGTGCCAGCAGCCCGGACAGGACTATCTCTGGAAACACCATATATTTT.